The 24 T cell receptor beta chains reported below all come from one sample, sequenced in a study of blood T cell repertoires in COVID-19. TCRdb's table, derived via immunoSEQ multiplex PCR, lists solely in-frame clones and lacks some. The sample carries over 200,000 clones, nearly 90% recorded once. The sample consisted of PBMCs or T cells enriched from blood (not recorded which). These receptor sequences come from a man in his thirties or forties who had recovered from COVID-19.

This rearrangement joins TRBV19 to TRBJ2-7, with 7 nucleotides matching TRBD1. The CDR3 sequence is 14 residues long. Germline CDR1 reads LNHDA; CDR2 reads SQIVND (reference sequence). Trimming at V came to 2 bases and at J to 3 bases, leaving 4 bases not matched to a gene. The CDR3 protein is CASSITTGVYEQYF. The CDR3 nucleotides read TGTGCCAGTAGTATAACTACAGGGGTCTACGAGCAGTACTTC.

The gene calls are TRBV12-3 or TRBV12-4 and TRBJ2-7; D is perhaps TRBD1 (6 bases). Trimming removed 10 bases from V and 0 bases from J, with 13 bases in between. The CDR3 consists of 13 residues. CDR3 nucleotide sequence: TGTGCCATCCGAGGGGGAAGCTCCTACGAGCAGTACTTC. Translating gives CAIRGGSSYEQYF.

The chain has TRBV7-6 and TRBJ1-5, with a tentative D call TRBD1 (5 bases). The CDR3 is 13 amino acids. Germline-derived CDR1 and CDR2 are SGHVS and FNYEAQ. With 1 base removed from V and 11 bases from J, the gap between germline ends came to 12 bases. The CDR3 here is CASSLGGEGTQHF. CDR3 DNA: TGTGCCAGCAGCTTAGGGGGGGAAGGGACCCAGCATTTT.

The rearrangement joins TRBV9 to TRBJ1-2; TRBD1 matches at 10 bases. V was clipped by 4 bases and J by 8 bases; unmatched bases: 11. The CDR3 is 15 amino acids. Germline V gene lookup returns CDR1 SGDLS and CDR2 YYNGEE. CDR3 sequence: CASSSQTGTGAGYTF. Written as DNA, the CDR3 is TGTGCCAGCAGCTCACAGACCGGGACAGGGGCCGGCTACACCTTC.

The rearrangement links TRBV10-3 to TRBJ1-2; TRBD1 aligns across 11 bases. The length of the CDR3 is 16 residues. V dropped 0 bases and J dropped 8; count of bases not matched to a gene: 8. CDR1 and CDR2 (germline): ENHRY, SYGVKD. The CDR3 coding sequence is TGTGCCATCAGTGAGTCGAGGACAGGGGGCGCATGGGGCTACACCTTC. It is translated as CAISESRTGGAWGYTF.

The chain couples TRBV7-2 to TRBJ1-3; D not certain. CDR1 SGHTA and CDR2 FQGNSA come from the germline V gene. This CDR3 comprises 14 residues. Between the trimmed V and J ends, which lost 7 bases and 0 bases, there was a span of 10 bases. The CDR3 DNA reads TGTGCCAGCATTCTATACAGCTCTGGAAACACCATATATTTT. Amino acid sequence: CASILYSSGNTIYF.

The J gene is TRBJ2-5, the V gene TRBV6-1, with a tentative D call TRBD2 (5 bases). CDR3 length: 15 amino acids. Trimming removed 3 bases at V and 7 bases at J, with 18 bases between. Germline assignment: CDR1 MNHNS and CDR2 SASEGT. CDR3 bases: TGTGCCAGCAGTGACAGCGGAGCAGTCTCGTGGACCCAGTACTTC. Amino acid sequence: CASSDSGAVSWTQYF.

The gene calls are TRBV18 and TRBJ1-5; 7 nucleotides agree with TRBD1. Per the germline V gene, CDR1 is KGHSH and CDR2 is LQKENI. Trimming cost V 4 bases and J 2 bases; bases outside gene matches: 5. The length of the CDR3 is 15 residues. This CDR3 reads CASSRGTVRNQPQHF. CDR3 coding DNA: TGTGCCAGCTCACGCGGGACAGTCCGCAATCAGCCCCAGCATTTT.

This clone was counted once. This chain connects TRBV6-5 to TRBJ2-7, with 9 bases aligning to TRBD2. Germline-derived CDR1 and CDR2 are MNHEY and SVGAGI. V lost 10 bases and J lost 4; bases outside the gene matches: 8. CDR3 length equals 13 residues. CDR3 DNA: TGTGCCACTTATAGCGGGAGTATTTACGAGCAGTACTTC. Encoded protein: CATYSGSIYEQYF.

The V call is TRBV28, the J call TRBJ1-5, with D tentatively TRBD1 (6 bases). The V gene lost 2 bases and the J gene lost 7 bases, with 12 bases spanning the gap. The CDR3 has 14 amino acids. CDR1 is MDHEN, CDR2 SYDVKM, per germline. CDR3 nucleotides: TGTGCCAGCAGTTTACAGGGGTTAAGCCAGCCCCAGCATTTT. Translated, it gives CASSLQGLSQPQHF. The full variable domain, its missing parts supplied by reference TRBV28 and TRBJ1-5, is DVKVTQSSRYLVKRTGEKVFLECVQDMDHENMFWYRQDPGLGLRLIYFSYDVKMKEKGDIPEGYSVSREKKERFSLILESASTNQTSMYLCASSLQGLSQPQHFGDGTRLSIL.

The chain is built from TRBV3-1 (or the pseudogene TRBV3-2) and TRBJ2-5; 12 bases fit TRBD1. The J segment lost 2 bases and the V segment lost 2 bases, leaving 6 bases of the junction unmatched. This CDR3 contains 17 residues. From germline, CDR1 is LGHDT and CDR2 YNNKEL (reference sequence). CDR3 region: CASSQRRDRGQQETQYF. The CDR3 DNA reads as TGTGCCAGCAGCCAAAGGAGGGACAGGGGGCAGCAAGAGACCCAGTACTTC.

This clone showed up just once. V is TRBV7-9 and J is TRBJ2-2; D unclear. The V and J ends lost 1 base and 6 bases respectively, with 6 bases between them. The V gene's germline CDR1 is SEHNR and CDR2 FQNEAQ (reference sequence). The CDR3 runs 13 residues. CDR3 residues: CASSLVTPGELFF. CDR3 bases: TGTGCCAGCAGCTTAGTCACTCCCGGGGAGCTGTTTTTT.

In DNA form, the CDR3 reads TGTGCCAGCAGGCTTAAGGGACAATACGAGCAGTACTTC. Translated: CASRLKGQYEQYF. The chain employs TRBV2 and TRBJ2-7, with D perhaps TRBD1 (6 bases). This CDR3 is 13 amino acids long. V lost 6 bases and J lost 4, with 13 bases in between. Germline V CDR1 and CDR2: SNHLY, FYNNEI.

The CDR3 DNA is TGTGCCATCAGTGAGTCGACTCGCGGGGGGATAGGGACCCAGTACTTC. It yields the protein CAISESTRGGIGTQYF. This chain links TRBV10-3 with TRBJ2-5; 8 bases line up with TRBD2. The junction had 10 bases not matched to a gene; V was cut back by 0 bases and J by 7 bases. The germline V gene encodes CDR1 ENHRY and CDR2 SYGVKD. CDR3 length: 16 amino acids.

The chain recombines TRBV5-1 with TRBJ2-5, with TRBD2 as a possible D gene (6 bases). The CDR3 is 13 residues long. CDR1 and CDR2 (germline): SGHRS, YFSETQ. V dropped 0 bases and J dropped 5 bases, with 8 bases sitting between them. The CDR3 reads CASSLGGTETQYF. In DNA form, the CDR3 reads TGCGCCAGCAGCTTGGGGGGGACTGAGACCCAGTACTTC.

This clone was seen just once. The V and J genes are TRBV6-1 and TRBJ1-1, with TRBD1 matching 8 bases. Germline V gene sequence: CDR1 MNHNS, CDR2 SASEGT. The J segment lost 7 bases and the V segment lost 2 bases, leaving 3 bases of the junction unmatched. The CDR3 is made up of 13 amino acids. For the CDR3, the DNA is TGTGCCAGCAGTGAATACAGGGGGAATGAAGCTTTCTTT. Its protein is CASSEYRGNEAFF.

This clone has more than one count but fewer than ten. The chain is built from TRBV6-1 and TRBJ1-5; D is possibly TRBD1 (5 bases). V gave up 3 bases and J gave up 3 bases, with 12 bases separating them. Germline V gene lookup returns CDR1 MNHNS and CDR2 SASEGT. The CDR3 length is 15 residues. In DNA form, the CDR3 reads TGTGCCAGCAGTGACATGGGGGGTATCAATCAGCCCCAGCATTTT. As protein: CASSDMGGINQPQHF.

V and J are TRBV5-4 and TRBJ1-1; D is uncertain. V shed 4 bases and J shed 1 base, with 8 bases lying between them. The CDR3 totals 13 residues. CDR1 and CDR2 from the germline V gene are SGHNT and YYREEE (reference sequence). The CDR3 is CASSQNKNTEAFF. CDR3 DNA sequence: TGTGCCAGCAGCCAAAACAAGAACACTGAAGCTTTCTTT.

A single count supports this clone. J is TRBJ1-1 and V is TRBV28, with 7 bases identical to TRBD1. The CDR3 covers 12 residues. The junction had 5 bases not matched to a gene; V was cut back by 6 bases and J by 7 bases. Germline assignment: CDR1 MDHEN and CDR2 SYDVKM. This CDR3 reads CASRRTGGEAFF. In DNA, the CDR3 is TGTGCCAGCAGGCGGACAGGAGGTGAAGCTTTCTTT.

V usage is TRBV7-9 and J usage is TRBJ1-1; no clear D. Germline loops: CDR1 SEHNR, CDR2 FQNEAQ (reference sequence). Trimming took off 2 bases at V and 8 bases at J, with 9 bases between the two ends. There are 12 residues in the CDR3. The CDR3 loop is CASSLQSFEAFF. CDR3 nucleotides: TGTGCCAGCAGCTTACAGTCGTTCGAAGCTTTCTTT. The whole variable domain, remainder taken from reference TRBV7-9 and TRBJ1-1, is DTGVSQNPRHKITKRGQNVTFRCDPISEHNRLYWYRQTLGQGPEFLTYFQNEAQLEKSRLLSDRFSAERPKGSFSTLEIQRTEQGDSAMYLCASSLQSFEAFFGQGTRLTVV.

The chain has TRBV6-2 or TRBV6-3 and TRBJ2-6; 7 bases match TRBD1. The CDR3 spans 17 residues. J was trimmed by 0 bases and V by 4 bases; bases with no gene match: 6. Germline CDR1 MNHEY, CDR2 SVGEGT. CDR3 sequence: CASSFDRVRSGANVLTF. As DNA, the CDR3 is TGTGCCAGCAGTTTCGACAGGGTTCGCTCTGGGGCCAACGTCCTGACTTTC.

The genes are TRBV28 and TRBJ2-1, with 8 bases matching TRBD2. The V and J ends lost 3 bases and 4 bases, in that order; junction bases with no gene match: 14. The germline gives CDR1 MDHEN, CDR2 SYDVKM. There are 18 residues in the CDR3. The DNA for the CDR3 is TGTGCCAGCAGTTTCTTTGTTCTGGCGGGAGGATCATACAATGAGCAGTTCTTC. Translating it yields CASSFFVLAGGSYNEQFF.

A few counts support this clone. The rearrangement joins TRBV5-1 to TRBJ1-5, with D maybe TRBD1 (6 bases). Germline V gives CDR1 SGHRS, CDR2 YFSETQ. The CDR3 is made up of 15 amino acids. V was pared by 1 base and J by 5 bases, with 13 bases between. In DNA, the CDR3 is TGCGCCAGCAGCTTGTCTACAGGGAAGGATCAGCCCCAGCATTTT. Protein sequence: CASSLSTGKDQPQHF. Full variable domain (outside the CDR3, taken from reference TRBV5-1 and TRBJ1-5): KAGVTQTPRYLIKTRGQQVTLSCSPISGHRSVSWYQQTPGQGLQFLFEYFSETQRNKGNFPGRFSGRQFSNSRSEMNVSTLELGDSALYLCASSLSTGKDQPQHFGDGTRLSIL.

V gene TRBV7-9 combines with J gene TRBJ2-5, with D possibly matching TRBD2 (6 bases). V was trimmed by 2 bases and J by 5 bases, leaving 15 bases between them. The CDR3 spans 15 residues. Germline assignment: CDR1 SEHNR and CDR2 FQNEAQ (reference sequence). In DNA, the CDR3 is TGTGCCAGCAGCTTAAGGAACCCGGGGGTGGAGACCCAGTACTTC. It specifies CASSLRNPGVETQYF. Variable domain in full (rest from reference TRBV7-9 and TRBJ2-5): DTGVSQNPRHKITKRGQNVTFRCDPISEHNRLYWYRQTLGQGPEFLTYFQNEAQLEKSRLLSDRFSAERPKGSFSTLEIQRTEQGDSAMYLCASSLRNPGVETQYFGPGTRLLVL.